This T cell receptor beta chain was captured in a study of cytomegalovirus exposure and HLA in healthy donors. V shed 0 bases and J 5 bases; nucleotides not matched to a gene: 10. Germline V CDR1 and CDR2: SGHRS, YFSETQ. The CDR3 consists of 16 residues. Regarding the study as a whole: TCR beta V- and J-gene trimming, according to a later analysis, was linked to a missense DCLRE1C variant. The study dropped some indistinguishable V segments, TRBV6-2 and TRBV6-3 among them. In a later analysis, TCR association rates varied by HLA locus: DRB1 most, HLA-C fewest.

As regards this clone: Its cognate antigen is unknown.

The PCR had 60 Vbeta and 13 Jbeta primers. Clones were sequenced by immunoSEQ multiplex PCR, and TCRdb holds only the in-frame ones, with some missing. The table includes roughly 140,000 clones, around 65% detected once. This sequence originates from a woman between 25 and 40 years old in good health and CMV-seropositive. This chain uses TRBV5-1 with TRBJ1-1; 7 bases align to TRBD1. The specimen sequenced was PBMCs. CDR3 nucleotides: TGCGCCAGCAGCTTGGGCCTTAAAGGGGGCCAAACTGAAGCTTTCTTT. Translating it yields CASSLGLKGGQTEAFF.